This T cell receptor (beta chain) originates from a study of T cells after posttransplantation cyclophosphamide. Regarding the study as a whole: Later blood repertoires were often dominated by clones from the donor CD8+ memory compartment. Recipient CMV seropositivity and CMV reactivation strongly tracked TRB clonality. Blood and skin or GI T cell repertoires showed limited TRB overlap.

This clone turned up a few times. Its antigen is still unknown. There are 13 residues in the CDR3. Looked up from germline, CDR1 is SNHLY and CDR2 is FYNNEI. V was trimmed by 6 bases and J by 1 base, leaving 10 bases between them. The related graft donor's blood sample was taken on the day of bone marrow donation. The repertoire was sequenced with immunoSEQ multiplex PCR; TCRdb's copy has only in-frame clones and lacks some. The sample has about 15,000 clones, around 81% seen once. The receptor's source is a man aged 50-59 years in good health, CMV-negative, and a related stem cell transplant donor. Material for sequencing was memory CD4+ T cells sorted from PBMCs. This chain uses TRBV2 with TRBJ2-7; possibly TRBD2 for D (5 bases). CDR3 nucleotide sequence: TGTGCCAGCAGGGGCGGGCTATCCTACGAGCAGTACTTC. It codes for CASRGGLSYEQYF.